The 16 T cell receptor beta chains presented below share a single source sample, sequenced in a study of blood T cell repertoires in COVID-19. Data came from immunoSEQ multiplex PCR; TCRdb stores just in-frame clones and leaves some out. The repertoire holds approximately 70,000 clones, roughly 87% seen once, with approximately 13% in the top ten. What was sequenced was peripheral blood. All receptors derive from a woman of 80 years or more with acute or convalescent COVID-19.

The chain carries TRBV6-5 and TRBJ1-2; maybe TRBD1 (6 bases). Trimming took 5 bases from V and 7 from J, leaving 11 bases between them. Germline CDR1 reads MNHEY; CDR2 reads SVGAGI. The CDR3 spans 12 residues. The CDR3 bases are TGTGCCAGCAGTAAAACAGGGAGTGGCTACACCTTC. It yields the protein CASSKTGSGYTF.

V is TRBV28 and J is TRBJ1-6; the D gene is possibly TRBD1 (5 bases). Trimming stripped 10 bases from V and 14 bases from J, with 15 bases between. The germline gives CDR1 MDHEN, CDR2 SYDVKM. The CDR3 length is 11 residues. CDR3 sequence reads: CATSERGSLHF. Written as DNA, the CDR3 is TGTGCCACTTCCGAACGGGGGTCCCTCCACTTT.

The rearrangement uses TRBV30 and TRBJ2-1; 10 bases match TRBD2. V dropped 1 base and J dropped 0; count of bases not matched to a gene: 0. The CDR3 runs to 15 residues. CDR1 is GTSNPN and CDR2 is SVGIG in the germline V gene (reference sequence). The CDR3 reads CAWSASGSSYNEQFF. For the CDR3, the DNA is TGTGCCTGGAGTGCTAGCGGGAGCTCCTACAATGAGCAGTTCTTC. The whole variable domain, filled in from reference TRBV30 and TRBJ2-1, reads SQTIHQWPATLVQPVGSPLSLECTVEGTSNPNLYWYRQAAGRGLQLLFYSVGIGQISSEVPQNLSASRPQDRQFILSSKKLLLSDSGFYLCAWSASGSSYNEQFFGPGTRLTVL.

The rearrangement joins TRBV6-6 to TRBJ2-4, with D perhaps TRBD2 (7 bases). The germline CDR1 and CDR2 sequences are MNHNY and SVGAGI (reference sequence). The V and J ends lost 6 bases and 8 bases respectively, with 14 bases between them. This CDR3 has 13 residues. DNA for the CDR3: TGTGCCAGCAGGGGGAGGGGGACTGACATTCAGTACTTC. Translated: CASRGRGTDIQYF.

V and J are TRBV27 and TRBJ2-7, with D possibly being TRBD2 (5 bases). V was shortened by 4 bases and J by 2 bases, with 9 bases between the two germline ends. The length of the CDR3 is 13 residues. The V gene's germline CDR1 is MNHEY and CDR2 SMNVEV (reference sequence). The CDR3 reads CASSSTGTYEQYF. In DNA, the CDR3 is TGTGCCAGCAGTTCAACCGGGACCTACGAGCAGTACTTC.

This chain joins TRBV6-5 and TRBJ1-1; D may be TRBD1 (5 bases). This CDR3 spans 13 amino acids. Trimming removed 6 bases from V and 10 bases from J, with 18 bases in between. CDR1 is MNHEY and CDR2 is SVGAGI in the germline V gene. CDR3 region: CASSKTLQGRAFF. DNA for the CDR3: TGTGCCAGCAGCAAAACTCTCCAGGGCCGAGCTTTCTTT.

The DNA for the CDR3 is TGTGCTAGTGGTCCTAGCGGGAGTGCTTACAATGAGCAGTTCTTC. Residues: CASGPSGSAYNEQFF. V usage is TRBV12-5 and J usage is TRBJ2-1; TRBD2 agrees at 10 bases. Germline CDR1 LGHNT, CDR2 FRNRAP. The J segment lost 4 bases and the V segment lost 5 bases, leaving 5 bases of the junction unmatched. This CDR3 is 15 amino acids long.

J is TRBJ2-7 and V is TRBV6-2 or TRBV6-3, with 10 nucleotides matching TRBD1. The CDR3 has 16 amino acids. CDR1 MNHEY and CDR2 SVGEGT come from the germline V gene. J gave up 0 bases and V 5 bases, and 7 bases lay outside the gene matches. This CDR3 reads CASSEPGDRGSYEQYF. CDR3 sequence (DNA): TGTGCCAGCAGTGAGCCTGGGGACAGGGGCTCCTACGAGCAGTACTTC.

The rearrangement joins TRBV19 to TRBJ2-3; D is perhaps TRBD2 (6 bases). The CDR3 consists of 15 residues. Germline V lookup: CDR1 LNHDA, CDR2 SQIVND (reference sequence). The V end lost 5 bases, the J end lost 6 bases, and 18 bases lay between the germline ends. The CDR3 reads CASSDSGGQRDTQYF. The CDR3 DNA reads as TGTGCCAGTAGTGATAGCGGAGGCCAGAGGGATACGCAGTATTTT.

The gene calls are TRBV6-5 and TRBJ2-1; 15 bases fit TRBD2. J gave up 9 bases and V 5 bases, and 5 bases lay outside the gene matches. CDR1 and CDR2 from the germline V gene are MNHEY and SVGAGI. The CDR3 length is 15 residues. The CDR3 sequence is CASSRGLAGGGEQFF. As DNA, the CDR3 is TGTGCCAGCAGTAGGGGACTAGCGGGGGGCGGTGAGCAGTTCTTC.

The CDR3 DNA follows: TGTGCCAGCTCCCGTACAGGGGCGCAGAACACCGGGGAGCTGTTTTTT. As protein: CASSRTGAQNTGELFF. This chain connects TRBV18 to TRBJ2-2; 7 nucleotides agree with TRBD1. V lost 6 bases to trimming and J lost 1 base; unmatched junction nucleotides: 8. CDR3 size: 16 residues. The germline gives CDR1 KGHSH, CDR2 LQKENI.

This chain uses TRBV24-1 with TRBJ2-1; 11 nucleotides match TRBD2. The CDR3 covers 17 residues. CDR1 and CDR2 from the germline V gene are KGHDR and SFDVKD. The V gene end was trimmed by 4 bases and the J gene end by 1 base; junction bases not matched to a gene: 5. The CDR3 here is CATSDPRLAGSYNEQFF. Written as DNA, the CDR3 is TGTGCCACCAGTGACCCGAGACTAGCGGGGTCCTACAATGAGCAGTTCTTC.

This clone turned up a few times. Here the CDR3 DNA reads TGTGCCAGCAGCTTAGAAGGGCGGGGGTACAATGAGCAGTTCTTC. As protein: CASSLEGRGYNEQFF. The chain joins TRBV7-2 to TRBJ2-1; TRBD2 matches 7 bases. The CDR3 has 15 amino acids. The trim removed 1 base at V and 4 bases at J, leaving 4 bases unmatched. Germline assignment: CDR1 SGHTA and CDR2 FQGNSA.

This chain uses TRBV5-1 with TRBJ2-4, with a weak D call TRBD1 (6 bases). This CDR3 contains 15 residues. Trimming removed 2 bases from V and 0 bases from J, with 9 bases in between. In germline, CDR1 is SGHRS, CDR2 YFSETQ. The CDR3 nucleotides read TGCGCCAGCAGCTTCGGCAGGGGAGCCAAAAACATTCAGTACTTC. Protein product: CASSFGRGAKNIQYF.

Only one count was recorded for this clone. The rearrangement joins TRBV5-6 to TRBJ2-7; perhaps TRBD1 as D (6 bases). The germline gives CDR1 SGHDT, CDR2 YYEEEE. CDR3 length: 14 residues. The V gene lost 4 bases and the J gene lost 1 base, with 12 bases spanning the gap. The CDR3 coding sequence is TGTGCCAGCAGCCTCGGGACACTTTCCTACGAGCAGTACTTC. Its translation: CASSLGTLSYEQYF.

This clone was seen a handful of times. The sample holds other DNA sequences that translate to the same CDR3. This chain uses TRBV28 with TRBJ2-6; a weak D match, TRBD1 (6 bases). Germline V gene sequence: CDR1 MDHEN, CDR2 SYDVKM. The CDR3 runs 18 residues. V gave up 6 bases and J gave up 4 bases, with 22 bases separating them. For the CDR3, the DNA is TGTGCCAGCAGGAAAGAAGCAAATACAGGGTGGGGGGCCAACGTCCTGACTTTC. This encodes CASRKEANTGWGANVLTF.